The clone carrying this T cell receptor (beta chain) showed up many times. These data belong to a study of blood T cells in healthy people across ages. Caucasian individuals from Russia who were healthy and aged roughly 6 to 100 acted as donors. Collection of roughly 9.6 milliliters of peripheral blood was performed for each donor. Germline CDR1 reads LGHNA; CDR2 reads YSLEER. V was trimmed by 3 bases and J by 7 bases, leaving 16 bases between them. The CDR3 is 16 amino acids. With a J-beta primer mix and a sample-barcoded 5' primer, a second PCR ran 7 to 11 cycles. TCRdb itself ran the 5' RACE reads through MiXCR, one entry per CDR3 protein. Of 1.5 million to 2 million distinct CDR3 sequences in the sample, about two fifths were seen once.

Material: blood. The rearrangement joins TRBV4-3 to TRBJ1-6, with a weak D call TRBD1 (5 bases). This receptor was identified in a human donor in good health. The CDR3 region is CASSHGTEGLNSPLHF. DNA for the CDR3: TGCGCCAGCAGCCACGGCACGGAGGGGTTGAATTCACCCCTCCACTTT.